This T cell receptor beta chain comes out of a study of cytomegalovirus exposure and HLA in healthy donors. Remarks on this clone: Its cognate antigen is unknown.

As for the donors, each was a healthy bone marrow donor. A multiplex PCR was run with 60 Vbeta primers and 13 Jbeta primers. Here immunoSEQ multiplex PCR was the method, and the copy in TCRdb shows in-frame clones only, minus some. The sample has approximately 180,000 clones, about 80% seen once. General study results and limits: A later analysis associated 15,000 or so TCR beta sequences with HLA alleles at a 0.05 false discovery rate. TCR beta V- and J-gene trimming, according to a later analysis, was linked to a missense DCLRE1C variant. Among the CMV-associated chains, three were confirmed in vitro as specific for CMV antigens.

The J segment lost 2 bases and the V segment lost 5 bases, leaving 3 bases of the junction unmatched. The CDR3 is 15 amino acids. Germline V lookup: CDR1 LNHDA, CDR2 SQIVND (reference sequence). Sequencing input: PBMCs. V and J are TRBV19 and TRBJ2-6; TRBD1 agrees at 7 bases. This TCR derives from a woman younger than 45 in good health and CMV-seronegative. The CDR3 here is CASSYRGPGANVLTF. CDR3 sequence (DNA): TGTGCCAGTAGTTACAGGGGCCCTGGGGCCAACGTCCTGACTTTC.